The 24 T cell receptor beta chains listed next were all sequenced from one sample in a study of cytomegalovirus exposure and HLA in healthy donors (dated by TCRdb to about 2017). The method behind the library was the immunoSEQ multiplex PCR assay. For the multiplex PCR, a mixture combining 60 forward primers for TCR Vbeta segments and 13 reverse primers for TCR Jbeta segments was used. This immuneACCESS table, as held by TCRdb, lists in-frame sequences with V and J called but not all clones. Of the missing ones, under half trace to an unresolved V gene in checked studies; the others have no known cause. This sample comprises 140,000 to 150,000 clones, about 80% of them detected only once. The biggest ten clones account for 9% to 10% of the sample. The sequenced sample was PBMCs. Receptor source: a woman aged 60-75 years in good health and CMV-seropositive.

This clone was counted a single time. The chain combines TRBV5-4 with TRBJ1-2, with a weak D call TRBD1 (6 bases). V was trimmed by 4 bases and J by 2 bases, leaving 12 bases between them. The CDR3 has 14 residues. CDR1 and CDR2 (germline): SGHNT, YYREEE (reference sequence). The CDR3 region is CASSPYRVNYGYTF. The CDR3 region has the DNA TGTGCCAGCAGCCCATACAGGGTGAACTATGGCTACACCTTC.

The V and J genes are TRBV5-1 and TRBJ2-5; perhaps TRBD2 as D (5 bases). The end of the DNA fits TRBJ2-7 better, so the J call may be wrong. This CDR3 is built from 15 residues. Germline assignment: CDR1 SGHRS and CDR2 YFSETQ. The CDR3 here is CASQGSFPIFDEQYF. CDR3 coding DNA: TGCGCCTCTCAAGGGAGTTTCCCCATTTTTGACGAGCAGTACTTC.

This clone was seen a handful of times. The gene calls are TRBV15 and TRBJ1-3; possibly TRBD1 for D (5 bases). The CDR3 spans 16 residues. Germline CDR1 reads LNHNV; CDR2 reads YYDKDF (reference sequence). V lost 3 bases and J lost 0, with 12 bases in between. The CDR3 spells CATSRDISLSGNTIYF. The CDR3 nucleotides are TGTGCCACCAGCAGGGACATATCCCTCTCTGGAAACACCATATATTTT.

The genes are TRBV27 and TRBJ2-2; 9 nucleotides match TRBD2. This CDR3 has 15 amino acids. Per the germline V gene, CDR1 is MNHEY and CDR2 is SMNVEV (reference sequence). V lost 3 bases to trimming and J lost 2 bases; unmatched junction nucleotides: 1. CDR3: CASSFSGRNTGELFF. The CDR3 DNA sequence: TGTGCCAGCAGTTTTAGCGGGAGAAACACCGGGGAGCTGTTTTTT.

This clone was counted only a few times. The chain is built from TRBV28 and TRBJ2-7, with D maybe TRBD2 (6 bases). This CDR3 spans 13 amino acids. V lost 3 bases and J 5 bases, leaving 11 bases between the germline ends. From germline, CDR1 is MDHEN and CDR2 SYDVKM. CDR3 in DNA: TGTGCCAGCAGTTTTCCCGGGGGTGACGAGCAGTACTTC. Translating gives CASSFPGGDEQYF.

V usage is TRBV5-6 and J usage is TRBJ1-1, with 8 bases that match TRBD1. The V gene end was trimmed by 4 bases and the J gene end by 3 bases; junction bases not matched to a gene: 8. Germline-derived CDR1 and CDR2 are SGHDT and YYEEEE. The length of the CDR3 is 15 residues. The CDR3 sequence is CASSVNGQGHTEAFF. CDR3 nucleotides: TGTGCCAGCAGCGTAAACGGACAGGGCCACACTGAAGCTTTCTTT. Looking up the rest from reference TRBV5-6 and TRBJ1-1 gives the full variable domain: DAGVTQSPTHLIKTRGQQVTLRCSPKSGHDTVSWYQQALGQGPQFIFQYYEEEERQRGNFPDRFSGHQFPNYSSELNVNALLLGDSALYLCASSVNGQGHTEAFFGQGTRLTVV.

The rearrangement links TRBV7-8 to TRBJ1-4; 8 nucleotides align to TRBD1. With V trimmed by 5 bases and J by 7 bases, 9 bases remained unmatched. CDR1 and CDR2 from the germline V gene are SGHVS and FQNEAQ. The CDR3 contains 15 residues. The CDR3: CASSPTGTGTEKLFF. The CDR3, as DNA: TGTGCCAGCAGCCCCACCGGGACAGGAACTGAAAAACTGTTTTTT.

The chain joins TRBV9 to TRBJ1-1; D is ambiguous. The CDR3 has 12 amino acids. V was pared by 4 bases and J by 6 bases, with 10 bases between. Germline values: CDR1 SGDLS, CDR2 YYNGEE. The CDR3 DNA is TGTGCCAGCAGCTCCGGGAGGGCTGAAGCTTTCTTT. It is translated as CASSSGRAEAFF.

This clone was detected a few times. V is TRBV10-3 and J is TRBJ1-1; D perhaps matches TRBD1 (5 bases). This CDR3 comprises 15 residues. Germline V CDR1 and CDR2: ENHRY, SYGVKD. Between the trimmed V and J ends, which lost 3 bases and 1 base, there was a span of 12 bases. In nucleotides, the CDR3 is TGTGCCATCAGTGAAGGGGTGGGTAAGAACACTGAAGCTTTCTTT. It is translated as CAISEGVGKNTEAFF.

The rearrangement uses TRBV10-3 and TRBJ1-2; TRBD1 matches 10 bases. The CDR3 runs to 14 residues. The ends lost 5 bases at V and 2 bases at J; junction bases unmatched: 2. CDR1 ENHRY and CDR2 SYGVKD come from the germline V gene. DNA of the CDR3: TGTGCCATCAGTAGGACAGGGGGGAACTATGGCTACACCTTC. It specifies CAISRTGGNYGYTF.

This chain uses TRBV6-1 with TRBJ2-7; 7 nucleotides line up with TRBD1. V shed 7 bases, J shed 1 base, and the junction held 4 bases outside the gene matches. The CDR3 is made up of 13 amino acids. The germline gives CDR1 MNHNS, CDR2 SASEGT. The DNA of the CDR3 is TGTGCCAGCAATCGACAGGGTTCCTACGAGCAGTACTTC. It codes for CASNRQGSYEQYF.

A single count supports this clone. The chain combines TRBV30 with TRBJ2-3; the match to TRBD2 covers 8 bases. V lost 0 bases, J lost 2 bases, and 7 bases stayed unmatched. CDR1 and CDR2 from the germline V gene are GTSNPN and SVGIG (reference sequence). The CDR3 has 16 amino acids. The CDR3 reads CAWSVLGRAPTDTQYF. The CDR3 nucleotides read TGTGCCTGGAGTGTACTCGGGAGGGCCCCCACAGATACGCAGTATTTT.

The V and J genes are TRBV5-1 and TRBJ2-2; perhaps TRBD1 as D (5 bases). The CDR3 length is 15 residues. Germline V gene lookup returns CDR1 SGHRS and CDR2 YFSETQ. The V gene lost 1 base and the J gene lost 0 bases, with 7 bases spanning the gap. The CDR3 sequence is CASSLKTANTGELFF. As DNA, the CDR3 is TGCGCCAGCAGCTTGAAGACAGCGAACACCGGGGAGCTGTTTTTT.

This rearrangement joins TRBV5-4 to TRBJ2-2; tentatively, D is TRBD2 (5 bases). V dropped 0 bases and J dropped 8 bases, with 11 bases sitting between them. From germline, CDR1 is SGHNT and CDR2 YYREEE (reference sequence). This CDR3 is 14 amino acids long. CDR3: CASSLAGERGELFF. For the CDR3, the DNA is TGTGCCAGCAGCTTGGCCGGGGAGAGGGGGGAGCTGTTTTTT.

The CDR3 coding sequence is TGTGCCAGCAGTTATGCGACTCGGAAGGACGAGCAGTACTTC. This gives the protein CASSYATRKDEQYF. The J gene is TRBJ2-7, the V gene TRBV6-5; D gene unclear. From germline, CDR1 is MNHEY and CDR2 SVGAGI. The ends were cut back, 3 bases at V and 5 bases at J, with 14 bases in the middle. There are 14 residues in the CDR3.

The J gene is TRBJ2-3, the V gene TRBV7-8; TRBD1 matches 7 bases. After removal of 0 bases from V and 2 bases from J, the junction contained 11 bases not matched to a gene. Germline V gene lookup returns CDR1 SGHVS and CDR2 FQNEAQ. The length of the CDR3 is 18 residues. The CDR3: CASSLAWTGTANTDTQYF. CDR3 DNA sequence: TGTGCCAGCAGCTTAGCGTGGACCGGGACAGCAAACACAGATACGCAGTATTTT.

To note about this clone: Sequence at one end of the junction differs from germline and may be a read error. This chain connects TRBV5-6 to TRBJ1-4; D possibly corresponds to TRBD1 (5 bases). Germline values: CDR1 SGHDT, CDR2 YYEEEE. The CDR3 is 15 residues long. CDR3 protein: CASSGGGGLNKKLFF. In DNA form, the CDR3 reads TGTGCCAGCAGCGGCGGGGGAGGCCTTAATAAAAAACTGTTTTTT.

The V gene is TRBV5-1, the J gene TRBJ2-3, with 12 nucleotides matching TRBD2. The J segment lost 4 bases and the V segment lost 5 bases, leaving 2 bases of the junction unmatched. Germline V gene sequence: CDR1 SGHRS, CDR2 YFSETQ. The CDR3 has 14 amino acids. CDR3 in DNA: TGCGCCAGCAGGACTAGCGGGAGCTCAGATACGCAGTATTTT. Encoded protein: CASRTSGSSDTQYF.

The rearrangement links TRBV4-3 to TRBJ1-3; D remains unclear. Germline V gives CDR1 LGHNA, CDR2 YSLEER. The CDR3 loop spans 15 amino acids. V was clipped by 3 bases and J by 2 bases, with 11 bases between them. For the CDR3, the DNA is TGCGCCAGCAGCCACCAGCGGGGTGCTGGAAACACCATATATTTT. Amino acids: CASSHQRGAGNTIYF.

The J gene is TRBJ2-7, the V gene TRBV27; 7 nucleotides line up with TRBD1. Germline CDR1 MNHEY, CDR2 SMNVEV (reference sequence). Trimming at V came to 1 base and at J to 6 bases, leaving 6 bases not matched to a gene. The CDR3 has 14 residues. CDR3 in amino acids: CASSLFRDSAEQYF. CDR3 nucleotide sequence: TGTGCCAGCAGTTTATTCCGGGACAGCGCCGAGCAGTACTTC.

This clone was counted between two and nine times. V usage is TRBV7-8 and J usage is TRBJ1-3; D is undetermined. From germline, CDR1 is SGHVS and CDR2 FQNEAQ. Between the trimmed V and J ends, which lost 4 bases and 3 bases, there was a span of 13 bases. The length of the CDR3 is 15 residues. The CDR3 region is CASSSASGSGNTIYF. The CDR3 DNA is TGTGCCAGCAGCTCCGCCTCTGGCAGTGGAAACACCATATATTTT.

This CDR3 is CASGQGTEEQYF. Written as DNA, the CDR3 is TGTGCCAGCGGCCAAGGGACAGAGGAGCAGTACTTC. V and J are TRBV5-8 and TRBJ2-7, with 7 bases aligning to TRBD1. The CDR3 extends over 12 amino acids. The germline V gene encodes CDR1 SGHTS and CDR2 YDEGEE. The trim removed 7 bases at V and 7 bases at J, leaving 8 bases unmatched.

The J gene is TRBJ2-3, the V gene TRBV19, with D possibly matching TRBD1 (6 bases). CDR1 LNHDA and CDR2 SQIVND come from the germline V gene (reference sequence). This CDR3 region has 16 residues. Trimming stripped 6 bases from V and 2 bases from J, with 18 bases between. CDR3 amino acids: CASSSRTDSNTDTQYF. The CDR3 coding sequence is TGTGCCAGTAGCTCCCGGACAGATTCAAACACAGATACGCAGTATTTT. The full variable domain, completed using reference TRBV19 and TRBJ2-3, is DGGITQSPKYLFRKEGQNVTLSCEQNLNHDAMYWYRQDPGQGLRLIYYSQIVNDFQKGDIAEGYSVSREKKESFPLTVTSAQKNPTAFYLCASSSRTDSNTDTQYFGPGTRLTVL.

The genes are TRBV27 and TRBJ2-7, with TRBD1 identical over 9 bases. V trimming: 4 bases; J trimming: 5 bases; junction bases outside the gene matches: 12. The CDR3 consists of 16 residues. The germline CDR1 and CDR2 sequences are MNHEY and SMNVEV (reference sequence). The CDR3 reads CASSYFTTGQGDEQYF. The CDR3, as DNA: TGTGCCAGCAGTTACTTCACCACGGGACAGGGTGACGAGCAGTACTTC.